This T cell receptor (beta chain) appears in the sequencing data of a study of CD8 T cells in ankylosing spondylitis. V dropped 3 bases and J dropped 4 bases, with 8 bases sitting between them. This CDR3 is 12 amino acids long. Germline CDR1 DFQATT, CDR2 SNEGSKA (reference sequence). MiXCR, run by TCRdb on the 5' RACE reads, gives a single entry per CDR3 protein. The table includes 250,000 to 300,000 distinct CDR3 sequences, about 20% detected once. V usage is TRBV20-1 and J usage is TRBJ2-3; D gene unclear. The source material was blood, either unsorted or a sorted T cell fraction (not recorded which). This TCR came from a male donor with ankylosing spondylitis or in good health (not recorded which). CDR3 nucleotides: TGCAGTGCTAGGGAAACATCAGATACGCAGTATTTT. Protein: CSARETSDTQYF.